The T cell receptor (beta chain) described here comes from a study of control samples from healthy donors and cancer patients. Assay used: immunoSEQ multiplex PCR; TCRdb lists only in-frame clones, some missing. The sample holds under 130,000 clones, 83% seen once. This CDR3 is 18 amino acids long. With 2 bases clipped from V and 0 bases from J, the junction kept 10 bases outside the gene matches. Germline CDR1 reads KGHSH; CDR2 reads LQKENI. The chain links TRBV18 to TRBJ1-3, with TRBD1 identical over 7 bases. Sequencing input: blood. The clonotype comes from a woman in her 50s in good health. DNA of the CDR3: TGTGCCAGCTCACCAGATTTTTTCGACAGGGACTCTGGAAACACCATATATTTT. Translated: CASSPDFFDRDSGNTIYF.